This is a list of T cell receptor beta chains from one sample in a study of cytomegalovirus exposure and HLA in healthy donors. Clones were read by immunoSEQ multiplex PCR, and TCRdb kept only the in-frame ones, dropping some. The sample lists about 200,000 clones, about three quarters seen once, with 0.95% to 1.5% in the top ten. Material: PBMCs. All receptors derive from a woman aged 25 to 45 in good health and CMV-seronegative. Each CDR3 is given with its conserved first and last residue. A D gene is named only where the DNA matches it firmly. Size values are once, few and many counts, or a class for expanded clones, and some rows have none.

TRBD2	TRBV5-5	NA	TRBJ2-3	TGTGCCAGCAGCTTTGATAGCGGGAGCTCCTCTTACGCAGATACGCAGTATTTT	CASSFDSGSSSYADTQYF
TRBD1	TRBV6-4	NA	TRBJ1-3	TGTGCCAGCAGGGCCCGTGCAGGGGGTGAACTGCATCACGGAAACACCATATATTTT	CASRARAGGELHHGNTIYF
NA	TRBV9	NA	TRBJ1-1	TGTGCCAGCAGCGTAGACAGGCCACCGATGAACACTGAAGCTTTCTTT	CASSVDRPPMNTEAFF
NA	TRBV2	NA	TRBJ2-1	TGTGCCAGCCCTGGGAGCCGCAATTACAATGAGCAGTTCTTC	CASPGSRNYNEQFF
TRBD1	TRBV5-1	NA	TRBJ1-1	TGCGCCAGCAGATCAGGAACAGGGGCCCAGGGCACTGAAGCTTTCTTT	CASRSGTGAQGTEAFF
TRBD1	TRBV5-1	NA	TRBJ2-5	TGCGCCAGCAGCTTGGCCGGACAGGGGGTCCAAGAGACCCAGTACTTC	CASSLAGQGVQETQYF
TRBD2	TRBV6-1	NA	TRBJ2-7	TGTGCCAGCAGTCAAGGGACTAGCGGCCTTTTCTACGAGCAGTACTTC	CASSQGTSGLFYEQYF
TRBD2	TRBV6-1	NA	TRBJ2-7	TGTGCCAGCAGTGAGGGGACGGTCCGACTAGCGGGCTGCGAGCAGTACTTC	CASSEGTVRLAGCEQYF
TRBD2	TRBV19	NA	TRBJ2-1	TGTGCCAGTAGTACTACGGGACTAGGGATCGTCAATGAGCAGTTCTTC	CASSTTGLGIVNEQFF
NA	TRBV5-1	once	TRBJ2-2	TGCGCCAGCAGCAAAGACAGAGACACCGGGGAGCTGTTTTTT	CASSKDRDTGELFF
NA	TRBV2	NA	TRBJ1-4	TGTGCCAGCAGTGCAAACTCGGGGGAAAAACTGTTTTTT	CASSANSGEKLFF
NA	TRBV5-1	NA	TRBJ2-2	TGCGCCAGCAGCTTGAACCCAGGGAACACCGGGGAGCTGTTTTTT	CASSLNPGNTGELFF
TRBD2	TRBV10-3	NA	TRBJ2-1	TGTGCCATCGACCTCGGGACTAGCGGGAGTAGTGAGCAGTTCTTC	CAIDLGTSGSSEQFF
NA	TRBV4-1	NA	TRBJ2-7	TGCGCCAGCAGACGGGGTCAAGAGGCCTCCTACGAGCAGTACTTC	CASRRGQEASYEQYF
NA	TRBV2	NA	TRBJ1-5	TGTGCCAGCAGTGAAGGGAGCAGAAGGCAGCATTTT	CASSEGSRRQHF
TRBD1	TRBV9	once	TRBJ2-4	TGTGCCAGCAGCGAGTGGGACAGGGGAGGCAAAAACATTCAGTACTTC	CASSEWDRGGKNIQYF
TRBD1	TRBV2	NA	TRBJ2-2	TGTGCCAGTGGGGACAGGGGGGGACATGGGCTGTTTTTT	CASGDRGGHGLFF
TRBD2	TRBV4-2	NA	TRBJ2-1	TGTGCCAGCAGCCAAGGAAAGGGCGGGGGTCTCAATGAGCAGTTCTTC	CASSQGKGGGLNEQFF
NA	TRBV11-2	NA	TRBJ2-7	TGTGCCAGCAGCTTAGATCGACAGATCTACGAGCAGTACTTC	CASSLDRQIYEQYF
NA	TRBV9	NA	TRBJ1-2	TGTGCCAGCAGCGTAGGCAGGGTCAGGAACTATGGCTACACCTTC	CASSVGRVRNYGYTF
NA	TRBV25-1	NA	TRBJ2-2	TGTGCCAGCAGTGACATGGCCGGGGGACTGAACACCGGGGAGCTGTTTTTT	CASSDMAGGLNTGELFF
NA	TRBV6-1	NA	TRBJ1-3	TGTGCCAGCAGTGGTCAAGGCAGGGGCCAACATCGGAACACCATATATTTT	CASSGQGRGQHRNTIYF
NA	TRBV27	NA	TRBJ2-7	TGTGCCAGCAGAACATATGAATACTCCTACGAGCAGTACTTC	CASRTYEYSYEQYF
TRBD1	TRBV7-2	NA	TRBJ1-4	TGTGCCAGCAGCTTGATGGGACAGCAGGAAAAACTGTTTTTT	CASSLMGQQEKLFF
TRBD2	TRBV5-1	NA	TRBJ2-2	TGCGCCAGCAGCTTGGTAACGGGAGGTCCCGTCGGGGAGCTGTTTTTT	CASSLVTGGPVGELFF
NA	TRBV13	NA	TRBJ2-7	TGTGCCAGCAGCCTGACGGGCGAGCAGTACTTC	CASSLTGEQYF
TRBD2	TRBV6-1	few	TRBJ2-4	TGTGCCAGCAGTGGTGGGAGGGGAAACATTCAGTACTTC	CASSGGRGNIQYF
NA	TRBV7-8	NA	TRBJ2-7	TGTGCCAGCAGCCTGACACCGACCTACGAGCAGTACTTC	CASSLTPTYEQYF
TRBD1	TRBV12-5	NA	TRBJ2-3	TGTGCTAGTGGCACCGACAGGGTTGAGGGCACAGATACGCAGTATTTT	CASGTDRVEGTDTQYF
TRBD2	TRBV5-4	NA	TRBJ2-7	TGTGCCAGCAGCTTCCGGGGGGTAAGCGAGCAGTACTTC	CASSFRGVSEQYF
NA	TRBV2	NA	TRBJ1-4	TGTGCCAGCAGTGAACTGGGGGCGCGGGAAAAACTGTTTTTT	CASSELGAREKLFF
NA	TRBV7-8	NA	TRBJ1-4	TGTGCCAGCAGCTTAGGCTACAGGAGTAGGCAGGCTAATGAAAAACTGTTTTTT	CASSLGYRSRQANEKLFF
NA	TRBV7-6	NA	TRBJ2-4	TGTGCCAGCAGCTTAGACTACGGACTAGGGGGCATTCAGTACTTC	CASSLDYGLGGIQYF
TRBD1	TRBV29-1	NA	TRBJ2-2	TGCAGCGTAGGGGGCCTTAACACCGGGGAGCTGTTTTTT	CSVGGLNTGELFF
NA	TRBV6-5	few	TRBJ1-2	TGTGCCAGCCGGCGGGGGGGTGATGTTGGCTACACCTTC	CASRRGGDVGYTF
TRBD2	TRBV5-1	NA	TRBJ2-5	TGCGCCAGCAGCCCCGGGACTAGCGGGGGGGGCGAGACCCAGTACTTC	CASSPGTSGGGETQYF
TRBD2	TRBV9	NA	TRBJ2-1	TGTGCCAGCACCCTCGAGCTAGCGGGAGTACCTACCCGCAATGAGCAGTTCTTC	CASTLELAGVPTRNEQFF
NA	TRBV9	few	TRBJ1-6	TGTGCCAGCAGCGTAGCTGAAGAGGGCGTTTGGAATTCACCCCTCCACTTT	CASSVAEEGVWNSPLHF
NA	TRBV12-5	NA	TRBJ2-7	TGTGCTAGTGTTCCCTGGGACACCACCTACGAGCAGTACTTC	CASVPWDTTYEQYF
NA	TRBV30	NA	TRBJ1-4	TGTGCCTGGGAGGAGGATGAAAAACTGTTTTTT	CAWEEDEKLFF
TRBD1	TRBV9	NA	TRBJ2-7	TGTGCCAGCAGTATTACCTCCGGGACAGGGGCCCACGAGCAGTACTTC	CASSITSGTGAHEQYF
TRBD2	TRBV11-2	few	TRBJ2-7	TGTGCCAGCAGCCCGACTAGCGGGTTGTACGAGCAGTACTTC	CASSPTSGLYEQYF
NA	TRBV6-6	NA	TRBJ2-2	TGTGCCAGCAGTTACTCAGAGGGAGACACCGGGGAGCTGTTTTTT	CASSYSEGDTGELFF
TRBD2	TRBV5-1	many	TRBJ2-3	TGCGCCAGCAGCCCCGAAAGCGGGAGTACAGATACGCAGTATTTT	CASSPESGSTDTQYF
NA	TRBV7-8	few	TRBJ2-1	TGTGCCAGCAGCGCGGGACGGCGCGTAAACAATGAGCAGTTCTTC	CASSAGRRVNNEQFF
NA	TRBV15	NA	TRBJ2-3	TGTGCCACCAGCAGAGGACAGAACAAAGCAGATACGCAGTATTTT	CATSRGQNKADTQYF
NA	TRBV7-8	NA	TRBJ1-2	TGTGCCAGCAGCTTGAAAAGCGGCTACACCTTC	CASSLKSGYTF
TRBD1	TRBV30	NA	TRBJ1-2	TGTGCCTGGAGGCCACGGGACAGGGGGTACGGTGGCTACACCTTC	CAWRPRDRGYGGYTF
TRBD2	TRBV6-4	NA	TRBJ2-3	TGTGCCAGCAGACAGCTAGCGGGAGCTAGCACAGATACGCAGTATTTT	CASRQLAGASTDTQYF
NA	TRBV11-2	NA	TRBJ2-7	TGTGCCAGCAGCTCTGGACAGCTGAGCGAGCAGTACTTC	CASSSGQLSEQYF
NA	TRBV6-6	NA	TRBJ1-4	TGTGCCAGCAGTCCTATCGCGAGGACAACTAATGAAAAACTGTTTTTT	CASSPIARTTNEKLFF
TRBD2	TRBV6-1	NA	TRBJ2-2	TGTGCCAGCAGTGGGGGACTAGCGGCGAACACCGGGGAGCTGTTTTTT	CASSGGLAANTGELFF
NA	TRBV28	NA	TRBJ1-2	TGTGCCAGCATGCACGGGTCGAGCTATGGCTACACCTTC	CASMHGSSYGYTF
TRBD1	TRBV2	NA	TRBJ2-5	TGTGCCAGCAGGAAGGACAGGGGAGGGTTTGGGACCCAGTACTTC	CASRKDRGGFGTQYF